Listed here are 20 T cell receptor beta chains from one sample, sequenced in a study of T-cell memory formation after mild COVID-19. TCRdb re-analysed the 5' RACE reads in MiXCR, keeping a single row per CDR3 protein. The sample carries 350,000 to 500,000 distinct CDR3 sequences, roughly 20% recorded once. The sample comprised PBMCs or a T cell subset sorted from them (not recorded which). The receptors come from an adult woman who had mild COVID-19 (a few samples of this study predate the infection). Cell type and time point are not known.

This clonotype was found a few times. The chain recombines TRBV29-1 with TRBJ1-1; D might be TRBD1 (5 bases). Germline CDR1 SQVTM, CDR2 ANQGSEA. V was clipped by 6 bases and J by 4 bases, with 18 bases between them. The CDR3 is made up of 14 amino acids. The CDR3 bases are TGCAGCGTGGGGGGAGTACAGCGGGCCACTGAAGCTTTCTTT. The encoded protein is CSVGGVQRATEAFF.

The table lists this clonotype with a few counts. The J gene is TRBJ2-1, the V gene TRBV7-8; 10 positions agree with TRBD2. CDR1 and CDR2 from the germline V gene are SGHVS and FQNEAQ. The CDR3 runs 15 residues. After removal of 5 bases from V and 4 bases from J, the junction contained 5 bases not matched to a gene. Here the CDR3 reads CASSTGTSDYNEQFF. CDR3 sequence (DNA): TGTGCCAGCAGCACCGGGACTAGCGATTACAATGAGCAGTTCTTC.

This CDR3 is CASSQADSQETQYF. In DNA, the CDR3 is TGTGCCAGCTCCCAGGCGGACTCACAAGAGACCCAGTACTTC. The chain employs TRBV18 and TRBJ2-5, with TRBD2 as a possible D gene (5 bases). Trimming pared 6 bases from V and 2 bases from J, leaving 13 bases between. Germline CDR1 reads KGHSH; CDR2 reads LQKENI. There are 14 residues in the CDR3.

This sequence joins TRBV4-1 and TRBJ1-4; D is ambiguous. V was cut by 0 bases and J by 13 bases, with 12 bases left in between. Germline V CDR1 and CDR2: MGHRA, YSYEKL. CDR3 length equals 13 residues. The CDR3: CASSQDLAGGLFF. The CDR3 nucleotides read TGCGCCAGCAGCCAAGATCTCGCCGGAGGACTGTTTTTT.

This clonotype was found a few times. The chain couples TRBV30 to TRBJ2-3; 8 nucleotides match TRBD2. The CDR3 is 15 amino acids. Germline-derived CDR1 and CDR2 are GTSNPN and SVGIG (reference sequence). Unmatched junction bases numbered 10, after V lost 4 bases and J lost 4 bases. For the CDR3, the DNA is TGTGCCTGGACCACCCAAGCGGGAGCGTCAGATACGCAGTATTTT. It encodes CAWTTQAGASDTQYF.

This chain links TRBV7-8 with TRBJ1-6, with D possibly being TRBD1 (6 bases). The ends were cut back, 1 base at V and 8 bases at J, with 18 bases in the middle. Germline-derived CDR1 and CDR2 are SGHVS and FQNEAQ. This CDR3 contains 17 residues. The CDR3 loop reads CASSLVSLTGWDSPLHF. CDR3 DNA sequence: TGTGCCAGCAGCTTAGTATCCCTAACAGGGTGGGATTCACCCCTCCACTTT.

The chain combines TRBV12-3 or TRBV12-4 with TRBJ2-2; D possibly corresponds to TRBD1 (6 bases). The V end lost 6 bases, the J end lost 1 base, and 12 bases lay between the germline ends. The CDR3 totals 15 residues. CDR3 coding DNA: TGTGCCAGCAGCGAAACGACAGGGAACACCGGGGAGCTGTTTTTT. Protein: CASSETTGNTGELFF.

This clonotype was counted a few times. The chain has TRBV7-6 and TRBJ1-6; D gene unclear. Trimming pared 4 bases from V and 7 bases from J, leaving 8 bases between. Per germline, CDR1 SGHVS and CDR2 FNYEAQ. CDR3 length: 13 residues. CDR3 DNA sequence: TGTGCCAGCAGCTCAGACGGGAATTCACCCCTCCACTTT. It encodes CASSSDGNSPLHF. Complete variable domain (other parts from reference TRBV7-6 and TRBJ1-6): GAGVSQSPRYKVTKRGQDVALRCDPISGHVSLYWYRQALGQGPEFLTYFNYEAQQDKSGLPNDRFSAERPEGSISTLTIQRTEQRDSAMYRCASSSDGNSPLHFGNGTRLTVT.

The chain links TRBV6-2 or TRBV6-3 to TRBJ1-1; tentatively, D is TRBD1 (6 bases). Trimming removed 6 bases at V and 5 bases at J, with 22 bases between. This CDR3 is 16 amino acids long. CDR1 and CDR2 from the germline V gene are MNHEY and SVGEGT. The CDR3 region is CASRSPVGTGRTEAFF. DNA of the CDR3: TGTGCCAGCAGATCTCCCGTGGGCACAGGGCGTACTGAAGCTTTCTTT.

J is TRBJ2-1 and V is TRBV24-1; no definite D call. Germline V gene sequence: CDR1 KGHDR, CDR2 SFDVKD. V shed 1 base and J shed 5 bases, with 14 bases lying between them. This CDR3 contains 16 residues. The CDR3 loop is CATSDLGPAQNNEQFF. CDR3 DNA sequence: TGTGCCACCAGTGATTTAGGGCCCGCACAGAACAATGAGCAGTTCTTC.

This clonotype was observed a few times. This chain connects TRBV20-1 to TRBJ2-1; TRBD1 might be the D (5 bases). CDR3 length equals 16 residues. Germline loops: CDR1 DFQATT, CDR2 SNEGSKA (reference sequence). Trimming removed 7 bases from V and 1 base from J, with 20 bases in between. The CDR3 reads CSVPRAPGLSYNEQFF. The CDR3 DNA reads as TGCAGTGTTCCCAGGGCCCCCGGGCTATCCTACAATGAGCAGTTCTTC.

CDR3 nucleotides: TGTGCCAGTTTCTGGGGGCACACTGAAGCTTTCTTT. Its protein product is CASFWGHTEAFF. This chain connects TRBV19 to TRBJ1-1, with D maybe TRBD1 (6 bases). CDR1 LNHDA and CDR2 SQIVND come from the germline V gene (reference sequence). Trimming shortened V by 8 bases and J by 3 bases, and 10 bases separated the two germline ends. The CDR3 runs 12 residues.

The chain employs TRBV4-3 and TRBJ1-5; D is unclear. The V gene's germline CDR1 is LGHNA and CDR2 YSLEER. There are 13 residues in the CDR3. V was cut by 1 base and J by 3 bases, with 4 bases left in between. The CDR3 spells CASSQGFNQPQHF. DNA of the CDR3: TGCGCCAGCAGCCAAGGGTTCAATCAGCCCCAGCATTTT.

This chain uses TRBV20-1 with TRBJ2-3; D unclear. The CDR3 totals 15 residues. Germline-derived CDR1 and CDR2 are DFQATT and SNEGSKA (reference sequence). V lost 4 bases to trimming and J lost 1 base, with 15 bases between them. CDR3 loop: CSATGPDTGTDTQYF. The CDR3 DNA follows: TGCAGTGCTACAGGACCTGACACGGGCACAGATACGCAGTATTTT.

This clonotype was detected a few times. The rearrangement uses TRBV11-1 and TRBJ2-5, with a tentative D call TRBD2 (5 bases). This CDR3 has 14 residues. Trimming left V 4 bases short and J 2 bases short, with 11 bases between. The germline gives CDR1 SGHAT, CDR2 FQDESV (reference sequence). The CDR3 DNA reads TGTGCCAGCAGCTCGGGTGGAGGACAAGAGACCCAGTACTTC. As protein: CASSSGGGQETQYF.

The gene calls are TRBV9 and TRBJ1-1; no clear D gene. Trimming removed 0 bases from V and 5 bases from J, with 8 bases in between. From germline, CDR1 is SGDLS and CDR2 YYNGEE. This CDR3 comprises 13 residues. The CDR3 nucleotides read TGTGCCAGCAGCGTAGAGGTAAAAACTGAAGCTTTCTTT. This gives the protein CASSVEVKTEAFF.

This clonotype was found many times. V gene TRBV5-6 combines with J gene TRBJ2-7; no reliable D call. Trimming shortened V by 3 bases and J by 5 bases, and 6 bases separated the two germline ends. Germline lookup yields CDR1 SGHDT and CDR2 YYEEEE. The CDR3 has 11 amino acids. The CDR3 is CASSSANEQYF. The CDR3 nucleotides are TGTGCCAGCAGCTCGGCAAACGAGCAGTACTTC.

The rearrangement links TRBV4-3 to TRBJ2-7; 14 nucleotides align to TRBD2. CDR1 and CDR2 (germline): LGHNA, YSLEER. J gave up 5 bases and V 0 bases, and 6 bases lay outside the gene matches. The CDR3 spans 17 residues. The CDR3 spells CASSQDGTSGSTNEQYF. The CDR3 nucleotides read TGCGCCAGCAGCCAAGATGGGACTAGCGGGAGTACCAACGAGCAGTACTTC.

The CDR3, as DNA: TGCGCCAGCAGCGTCGACAGGGGGGAGAGTACCACCTTC. This sequence encodes CASSVDRGESTTF. The chain links TRBV5-1 to TRBJ1-2; 9 nucleotides match TRBD1. Germline trimming cut 4 bases from V and 13 bases from J; bases unmatched to any gene: 11. Germline loops: CDR1 SGHRS, CDR2 YFSETQ. The CDR3 length is 13 residues.

This chain connects TRBV14 to TRBJ2-3; possible D gene TRBD2, 7 bases. Trimming took off 1 base at V and 6 bases at J, with 17 bases between the two ends. CDR3 length: 16 amino acids. From germline, CDR1 is SGHDN and CDR2 FVKESK. The CDR3 DNA follows: TGTGCCAGCAGCCAAGTAGCGGCGGGGGCCGGGGATACGCAGTATTTT. Translating it yields CASSQVAAGAGDTQYF.